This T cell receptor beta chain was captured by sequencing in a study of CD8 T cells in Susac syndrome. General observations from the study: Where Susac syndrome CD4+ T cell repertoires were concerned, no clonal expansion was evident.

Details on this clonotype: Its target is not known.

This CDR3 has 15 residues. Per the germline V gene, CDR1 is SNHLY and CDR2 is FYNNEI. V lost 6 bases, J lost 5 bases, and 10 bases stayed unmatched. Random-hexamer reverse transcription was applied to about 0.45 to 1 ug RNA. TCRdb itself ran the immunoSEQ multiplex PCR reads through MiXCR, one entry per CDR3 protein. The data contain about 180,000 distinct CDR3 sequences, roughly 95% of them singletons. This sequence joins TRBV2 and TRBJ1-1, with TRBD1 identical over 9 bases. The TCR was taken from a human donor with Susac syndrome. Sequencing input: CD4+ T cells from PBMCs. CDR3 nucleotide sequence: TGTGCCAGCAGATTCGGGACAGGGTTGGGAACTGAAGCTTTCTTT. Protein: CASRFGTGLGTEAFF.